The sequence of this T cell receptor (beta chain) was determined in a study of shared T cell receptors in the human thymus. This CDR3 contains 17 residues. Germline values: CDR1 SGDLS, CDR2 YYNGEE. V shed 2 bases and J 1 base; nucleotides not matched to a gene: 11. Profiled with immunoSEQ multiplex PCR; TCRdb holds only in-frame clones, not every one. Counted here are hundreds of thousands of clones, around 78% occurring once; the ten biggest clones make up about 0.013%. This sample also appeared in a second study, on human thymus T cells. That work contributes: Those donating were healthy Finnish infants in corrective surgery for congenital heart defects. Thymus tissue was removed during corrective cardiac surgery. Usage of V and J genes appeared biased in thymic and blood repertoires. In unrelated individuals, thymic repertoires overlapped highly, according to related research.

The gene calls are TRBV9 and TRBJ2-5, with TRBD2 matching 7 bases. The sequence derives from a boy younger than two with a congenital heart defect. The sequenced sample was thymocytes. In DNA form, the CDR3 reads TGTGCCAGCAGCGTTGGCCTAGCGGTATCCTCCCAAGAGACCCAGTACTTC. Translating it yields CASSVGLAVSSQETQYF.